The source of this T cell receptor beta chain is a study of CD8 T cells in Susac syndrome. Trimming cost V 0 bases and J 3 bases, with 24 bases left between them. The CDR3 is 19 amino acids. Germline CDR1 reads SGHDT; CDR2 reads YYEEEE. Random hexamers served to reverse transcribe roughly 0.45 to 1 ug RNA. By means of immunoSEQ multiplex PCR, TCR beta CDR3 spanning 54 Vbeta and 13 Jbeta underwent amplification. MiXCR, run by TCRdb on the immunoSEQ multiplex PCR reads, gives a single entry per CDR3 protein. The sample has about 130,000 distinct CDR3 sequences; around 86% are singletons. This clonotype was seen once.

The source of this sequence is a human donor with multiple sclerosis. The V gene is TRBV5-6, the J gene TRBJ1-1, with a weak D call TRBD1 (5 bases). What was sequenced was CD8+ T cells from PBMCs. Here the CDR3 DNA reads TGTGCCAGCAGCTTGGGACTCGGGCTGACAGAATTGGCCGACACTGAAGCTTTCTTT. As protein: CASSLGLGLTELADTEAFF.